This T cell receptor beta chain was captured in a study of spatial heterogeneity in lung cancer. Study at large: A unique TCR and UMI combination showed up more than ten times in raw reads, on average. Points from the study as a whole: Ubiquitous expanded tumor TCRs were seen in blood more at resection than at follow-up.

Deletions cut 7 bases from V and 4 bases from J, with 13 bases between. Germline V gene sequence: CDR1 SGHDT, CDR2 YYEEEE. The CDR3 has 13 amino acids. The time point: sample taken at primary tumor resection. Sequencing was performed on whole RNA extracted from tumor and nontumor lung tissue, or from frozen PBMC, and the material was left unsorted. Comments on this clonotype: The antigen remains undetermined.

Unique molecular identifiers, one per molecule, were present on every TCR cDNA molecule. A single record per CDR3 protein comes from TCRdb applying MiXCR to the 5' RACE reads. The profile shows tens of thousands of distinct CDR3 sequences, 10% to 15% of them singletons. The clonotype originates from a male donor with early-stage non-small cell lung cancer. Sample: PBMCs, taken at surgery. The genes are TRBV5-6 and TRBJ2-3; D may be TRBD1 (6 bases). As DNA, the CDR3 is TGTGCCAGCTTGCAGGGGATCGCAGATACGCAGTATTTT. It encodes CASLQGIADTQYF.